This record covers a single T cell receptor (beta chain). What it binds is not known. Every one of the donors was a Caucasian adult that lived in Nashville, Tennessee. The input for sorted-subset replicate PCRs was around 200 ng DNA, tens of thousands of T cell genomes. The protocol was immunoSEQ multiplex PCR, while the TCRdb copy is restricted to in-frame clones and leaves out a portion. The sample has millions of clones, 85% to 95% seen once. This record comes from a study of shared clonotypes between healthy human individuals. About the study: Donors had three CD4 naive, three CD4 memory, two CD8 naive and one CD8 memory plate apiece.

Findings and limits, study-wide: Larger richness was generally estimated for naive than memory subsets.

V shed 3 bases, J shed 3 bases, and the junction held 17 bases outside the gene matches. Germline loops: CDR1 LNHDA, CDR2 SQIVND (reference sequence). This CDR3 spans 18 amino acids. The sequence derives from a man younger than 35 in good health. Some clones in this sample may be carry-over from other donors' samples. This chain uses TRBV19 with TRBJ2-7, with TRBD2 matching over 7 bases. Sequencing input: naive CD4+ T cells from PBMCs. Noted subset: CD45RA+ positively selected. For the CDR3, the DNA is TGTGCCAGTAGTATTAGCATTGGATTAGCGGGTCCTTACTACGAGCAGTACTTC. It yields the protein CASSISIGLAGPYYEQYF.